Below are 4 T cell receptor beta chains sequenced from a single sample in a study of beta chain features in type 1 diabetes. Expressed TCRB transcripts were sequenced, since all the RNA that had been isolated was reverse transcribed. Profiling relied on immunoSEQ multiplex PCR, and the TCRdb table lists in-frame clones only, not all of them. This sample has roughly 150,000 clones, with around 10% found just once. These receptors lack a known antigen. General study points: Shorter TCRB CDR3s, moderately but significantly so, were found in Type 1 diabetes patients in all four CD4+ subsets.

The specimen sequenced was central memory CD4+ T cells from blood. Source of these receptors: a man in his thirties or forties with type 1 diabetes.

The chain joins TRBV18 to TRBJ1-1; D might be TRBD1 (5 bases). Germline lookup yields CDR1 KGHSH and CDR2 LQKENI. The CDR3 runs to 16 residues. The V end lost 6 bases, the J end lost 1 base, and 18 bases lay between the germline ends. The CDR3 loop is CASSLQQKTENTEAFF. The DNA for the CDR3 is TGTGCCAGCTCGCTCCAGCAAAAGACAGAGAACACTGAAGCTTTCTTT.

This clone has just a few counts. This rearrangement joins TRBV5-6 to TRBJ2-1; no clear D. The germline V gene encodes CDR1 SGHDT and CDR2 YYEEEE. This CDR3 region has 12 residues. V was trimmed by 4 bases and J by 8 bases, leaving 10 bases between them. The CDR3 DNA follows: TGTGCCAGCAGCCTATACCAACATGAGCAGTTCTTC. Its translation: CASSLYQHEQFF.

The V and J genes are TRBV5-1 and TRBJ2-7; D is perhaps TRBD1 (6 bases). The CDR3 length is 15 residues. Trimming pared 3 bases from V and 3 bases from J, leaving 16 bases between. The germline V gene has CDR1 SGHRS and CDR2 YFSETQ. The CDR3 loop reads CASSSGGTIVYEQYF. The CDR3 DNA reads as TGCGCCAGCAGCTCTGGTGGGACAATAGTCTACGAGCAGTACTTC.

V gene TRBV30 combines with J gene TRBJ1-5, with 7 bases lining up with TRBD1. This CDR3 comprises 13 residues. CDR1 GTSNPN and CDR2 SVGIG come from the germline V gene (reference sequence). V dropped 0 bases and J dropped 7; count of bases not matched to a gene: 3. CDR3 sequence reads: CAWSVQDRQPQHF. The CDR3 nucleotides read TGTGCCTGGAGTGTCCAGGACAGGCAGCCCCAGCATTTT.